The 10 T cell receptor beta chains listed next were all sequenced from one sample in a study of blood T cell repertoires in COVID-19. Clones were read by immunoSEQ multiplex PCR, and TCRdb kept only the in-frame ones, dropping some. The profile covers about 230,000 clones, with around 89% appearing a single time and approximately 2.3% taken by the ten largest. Specimen: PBMCs or T cells enriched from blood (not recorded which). Receptor source: a woman aged 40 to 55 with acute COVID-19.

The chain couples TRBV3-1 (or the pseudogene TRBV3-2) to TRBJ1-5; 8 bases fit TRBD1. Germline CDR1 reads LGHDT; CDR2 reads YNNKEL (reference sequence). This CDR3 contains 16 residues. Trimming cost V 3 bases and J 4 bases; bases outside gene matches: 8. The CDR3 here is CASSHRQGSFNQPQHF. CDR3 coding DNA: TGTGCCAGCAGCCATAGACAGGGGTCTTTTAATCAGCCCCAGCATTTT.

This chain joins TRBV18 and TRBJ1-2, with D possibly matching TRBD1 (6 bases). Trimming pared 5 bases from V and 4 bases from J, leaving 14 bases between. This CDR3 region has 14 residues. CDR1 and CDR2 (germline): KGHSH, LQKENI. CDR3: CASSVADRRYGYTF. The CDR3 DNA sequence: TGTGCCAGCTCAGTTGCGGACAGACGCTATGGCTACACCTTC.

V gene TRBV5-1 combines with J gene TRBJ1-3, with no clear D. The ends were cut back, 4 bases at V and 0 bases at J, with 11 bases in the middle. The CDR3 has 15 amino acids. From germline, CDR1 is SGHRS and CDR2 YFSETQ. CDR3 region: CASSKEGSSGNTIYF. The CDR3 DNA sequence: TGCGCCAGCAGCAAGGAGGGTTCCTCTGGAAACACCATATATTTT.

The V call is TRBV5-1, the J call TRBJ2-3; TRBD2 matches at 10 bases. Germline V lookup: CDR1 SGHRS, CDR2 YFSETQ. The CDR3 consists of 15 residues. V shed 4 bases and J 4 bases; nucleotides not matched to a gene: 6. The CDR3 nucleotides read TGCGCCAGCAGCCTAGCGGGGGCTCAATCAGATACGCAGTATTTT. Translation: CASSLAGAQSDTQYF.

The chain combines TRBV6-2 or TRBV6-3 with TRBJ1-2; TRBD1 agrees at 11 bases. CDR1 and CDR2 from the germline V gene are MNHEY and SVGEGT. Germline trimming cut 4 bases from V and 4 bases from J; bases unmatched to any gene: 8. The CDR3 spans 16 residues. The CDR3 nucleotides read TGTGCCAGCAGTTTTCCAGGACAGGGGGCCGGCTATGGCTACACCTTC. Its protein product is CASSFPGQGAGYGYTF.

Of note for this clone: At one end the junction does not follow the germline gene, possibly because of a read error. The J gene is TRBJ2-1, the V gene TRBV4-3; 12 nucleotides agree with TRBD1. Germline CDR1 LGHNA, CDR2 YSLEER. The CDR3 runs to 16 residues. This chain's CDR3 is CVSSQGGTGGHNEQFF. The DNA for the CDR3 is TGCGTCAGCAGCCAAGGTGGGACAGGGGGCCACAATGAGCAGTTCTTC.

The V and J genes are TRBV9 and TRBJ2-5; 10 nucleotides align to TRBD2. The ends lost 2 bases at V and 5 bases at J; junction bases unmatched: 6. Germline CDR1 reads SGDLS; CDR2 reads YYNGEE. The CDR3 sequence is 15 residues long. CDR3 nucleotides: TGTGCCAGCAGCGTTCAAGCGGGGGGGCATGAGACCCAGTACTTC. This encodes CASSVQAGGHETQYF.

The chain uses TRBV6-1 and TRBJ2-7; D is uncertain. V was cut by 2 bases and J by 0 bases, with 2 bases left in between. The CDR3 extends over 12 amino acids. The V gene's germline CDR1 is MNHNS and CDR2 SASEGT. CDR3 DNA: TGTGCCAGCAGTGAACGCTCCTACGAGCAGTACGTC. The encoded protein is CASSERSYEQYV.

V and J are TRBV18 and TRBJ2-7; the D is unclear. The CDR3 length is 13 residues. V shed 4 bases and J shed 2 bases, with 9 bases lying between them. Germline CDR1 reads KGHSH; CDR2 reads LQKENI. The CDR3 region is CASSLAETYEQYV. In nucleotides, the CDR3 is TGTGCCAGCTCACTTGCAGAAACCTACGAGCAGTACGTC.

The chain uses TRBV27 and TRBJ2-1, with TRBD1 as a possible D gene (6 bases). Germline assignment: CDR1 MNHEY and CDR2 SMNVEV (reference sequence). This CDR3 region has 17 residues. V was clipped by 2 bases and J by 1 base, with 15 bases between them. The CDR3 sequence is CASSLAGQILSYNEQFF. In DNA form, the CDR3 reads TGTGCCAGCAGTTTAGCCGGACAGATCCTGTCCTACAATGAGCAGTTCTTC.